The next 25 T cell receptor beta chains were all read from a single sample in a study of graft-versus-host responses after intestinal transplantation. Their target antigens are unknown. Repertoires were generated with immunoSEQ multiplex PCR, while TCRdb's copy carries only in-frame clones and drops some. The profile shows some 110,000 clones, roughly 90% of them singletons. This sample comprised unstimulated CD4+ T cells sorted from spleen or lymph node cells, obtained before intestinal transplant. These TCRs come from a human donor who received an intestinal transplant.

This chain connects TRBV27 to TRBJ1-2; 7 bases align to TRBD1. The CDR3 extends over 17 amino acids. The ends lost 5 bases at V and 6 bases at J; junction bases unmatched: 18. Per the germline V gene, CDR1 is MNHEY and CDR2 is SMNVEV (reference sequence). The CDR3, as DNA: TGTGCCAGCAGTCAACTAGGGACAGTCGGGATTCAGGATGGCTACACCTTC. It specifies CASSQLGTVGIQDGYTF.

The rearrangement joins TRBV6-1 to TRBJ1-2; D is unresolved. From germline, CDR1 is MNHNS and CDR2 SASEGT. Trimming cost V 6 bases and J 3 bases, with 11 bases left between them. This CDR3 has 13 residues. The CDR3 loop is CASRYAGHYGYTF. The DNA for the CDR3 is TGTGCCAGCAGGTACGCCGGTCACTATGGCTACACCTTC.

The chain carries TRBV6-5 and TRBJ1-1; D is possibly TRBD1 (5 bases). V gave up 6 bases and J gave up 0 bases, with 11 bases separating them. Germline V gene sequence: CDR1 MNHEY, CDR2 SVGAGI. The CDR3 contains 14 residues. CDR3 coding DNA: TGTGCCAGCAGGTCCCAGGGTCTGAACACTGAAGCTTTCTTT. It codes for CASRSQGLNTEAFF.

The gene calls are TRBV18 and TRBJ1-5; D is possibly TRBD1 (5 bases). Germline CDR1 reads KGHSH; CDR2 reads LQKENI. The CDR3 spans 13 residues. Trimming removed 2 bases from V and 6 bases from J, with 8 bases in between. As DNA, the CDR3 is TGTGCCAGCTCACCAAGGGGAGGTCAGCCCCAGCATTTT. It specifies CASSPRGGQPQHF. Together with reference TRBV18 and TRBJ1-5, the CDR3 gives the full variable domain: NAGVMQNPRHLVRRRGQEARLRCSPMKGHSHVYWYRQLPEEGLKFMVYLQKENIIDESGMPKERFSAEFPKEGPSILRIQQVVRGDSAAYFCASSPRGGQPQHFGDGTRLSIL.

V gene TRBV11-2 combines with J gene TRBJ2-1; D perhaps matches TRBD2 (6 bases). The CDR3 totals 15 residues. V dropped 3 bases and J dropped 2 bases, with 11 bases sitting between them. Looked up from germline, CDR1 is SGHAT and CDR2 is FQNNGV. The CDR3 nucleotides are TGTGCCAGCAGCTTTGGGGACTTAACCTACAATGAGCAGTTCTTC. Encoded protein: CASSFGDLTYNEQFF.

The chain carries TRBV7-5 and TRBJ2-1; no check of the table's D call, TRBD1, against the DNA was made. TRBV7-5 is reported as a pseudogene. The CDR3 spans 14 residues. CDR3 sequence: CVRSLVPYRGPRVF. The CDR3 DNA follows: TGTGTCAGAAGCTTAGTCCCTTACAGGGGCCCTCGGGTCTTC.

V and J are TRBV7-9 and TRBJ1-1, with D unclear. V dropped 1 base and J dropped 3 bases, with 18 bases sitting between them. The CDR3 totals 17 residues. CDR1 and CDR2 from the germline V gene are SEHNR and FQNEAQ (reference sequence). The CDR3 DNA follows: TGTGCCAGCAGCTTAGGTTCGATGGGTAGAGTGGACACTGAAGCTTTCTTT. Amino acids: CASSLGSMGRVDTEAFF.

The J gene is TRBJ2-1, the V gene TRBV6-5, with 10 positions matching TRBD2. The ends lost 4 bases at V and 4 bases at J; junction bases unmatched: 7. Germline lookup yields CDR1 MNHEY and CDR2 SVGAGI. The CDR3 length is 16 residues. The DNA for the CDR3 is TGTGCCAGCAGTTTCCTCCTTAGCGGGAGGTACAATGAGCAGTTCTTC. It codes for CASSFLLSGRYNEQFF.

The rearrangement uses TRBV20-1 and TRBJ2-5, with D perhaps assigned TRBD1 or TRBD2 (5 bases each). CDR3 size: 11 residues. In germline, CDR1 is DFQATT, CDR2 SNEGSKA (reference sequence). The DNA of the CDR3 is TGCAGCCTCCTCGAGGGGAGGACCCAGTACTTC. Translated, it gives CSLLEGRTQYF.

The V call is TRBV6-1, the J call TRBJ1-2; TRBD1 aligns across 7 bases. Germline V gene lookup returns CDR1 MNHNS and CDR2 SASEGT. The J segment lost 3 bases and the V segment lost 8 bases, leaving 3 bases of the junction unmatched. The CDR3 runs to 12 residues. This chain's CDR3 is CASGTADYGYTF. The CDR3 DNA sequence: TGTGCCAGCGGGACAGCTGACTATGGCTACACCTTC.

This clone showed up just a few times. The V and J genes are TRBV7-9 and TRBJ2-2; D is uncertain. This CDR3 spans 13 amino acids. Germline CDR1 SEHNR, CDR2 FQNEAQ (reference sequence). Deletions cut 3 bases from V and 7 bases from J, with 9 bases between. DNA for the CDR3: TGTGCCAGCAGCTTCCAGACGATCGGGGAGCTGTTTTTT. Protein: CASSFQTIGELFF.

V is TRBV4-1 and J is TRBJ2-3, with 10 bases fitting TRBD2. Looked up from germline, CDR1 is MGHRA and CDR2 is YSYEKL. V lost 4 bases, J lost 5 bases, and 0 bases stayed unmatched. The CDR3 is 13 residues long. CDR3 amino acids: CASSPSGRDTQYF. CDR3 DNA sequence: TGCGCCAGCAGCCCTAGCGGGAGAGATACGCAGTATTTT.

The chain carries TRBV28 and TRBJ2-7; D is unclear. The CDR3 totals 13 residues. Germline lookup yields CDR1 MDHEN and CDR2 SYDVKM. Trimming removed 7 bases from V and 6 bases from J, with 16 bases in between. The CDR3 loop is CASTPSFPLEQYF. The CDR3 DNA reads TGTGCCAGCACCCCCTCCTTTCCGCTCGAGCAGTACTTC. The full variable domain, completed using reference TRBV28 and TRBJ2-7, is DVKVTQSSRYLVKRTGEKVFLECVQDMDHENMFWYRQDPGLGLRLIYFSYDVKMKEKGDIPEGYSVSREKKERFSLILESASTNQTSMYLCASTPSFPLEQYFGPGTRLTVT.

This chain links TRBV6-1 with TRBJ1-4; TRBD1 aligns across 9 bases. Germline CDR1 and CDR2: MNHNS and SASEGT. CDR3 size: 14 residues. V lost 5 bases and J lost 5; bases outside the gene matches: 3. The CDR3 region has the DNA TGTGCCAGCAGTAAACAGGGGGCGAATGAAAAACTGTTTTTT. This encodes CASSKQGANEKLFF.

This sequence joins TRBV11-2 and TRBJ1-2; D is possibly TRBD1 (5 bases). Germline V lookup: CDR1 SGHAT, CDR2 FQNNGV. V was pared by 4 bases and J by 4 bases, with 16 bases between. This CDR3 is 15 amino acids long. The CDR3 sequence: CASSSSGHTIYGYTF. Here the CDR3 DNA reads TGTGCCAGCAGCTCGTCCGGACATACAATCTATGGCTACACCTTC.

The V gene is TRBV5-4, the J gene TRBJ2-6, with 8 bases lining up with TRBD1. The CDR3 contains 18 residues. Germline V gene sequence: CDR1 SGHNT, CDR2 YYREEE (reference sequence). V lost 4 bases, J lost 0 bases, and 9 bases stayed unmatched. The CDR3 loop is CASSKPTGASSGANVLTF. In DNA, the CDR3 is TGTGCCAGCAGCAAACCGACAGGGGCCAGCTCTGGGGCCAACGTCCTGACTTTC.

This chain links TRBV5-1 with TRBJ1-3; 7 bases map to TRBD1. The germline V gene has CDR1 SGHRS and CDR2 YFSETQ. This CDR3 has 16 residues. Trimming removed 0 bases from V and 2 bases from J; junction bases left unmatched: 5. This CDR3 reads CASSLAGQGAGNTIYF. For the CDR3, the DNA is TGCGCCAGCAGCTTGGCCGGCCAGGGGGCTGGAAACACCATATATTTT.

The V gene is TRBV7-2, the J gene TRBJ2-5; D may be TRBD2 (7 bases). The germline V gene encodes CDR1 SGHTA and CDR2 FQGNSA. The length of the CDR3 is 15 residues. Trimming took off 2 bases at V and 1 base at J, with 11 bases between the two ends. The CDR3 spells CASSLKGGLQETQYF. The CDR3 region has the DNA TGTGCCAGCAGCTTAAAGGGGGGGCTCCAAGAGACCCAGTACTTC.

The chain carries TRBV18 and TRBJ1-3, with 8 bases aligning to TRBD1. V shed 3 bases, J shed 2 bases, and the junction held 9 bases outside the gene matches. The CDR3 totals 17 residues. From germline, CDR1 is KGHSH and CDR2 LQKENI. The CDR3, as DNA: TGTGCCAGCTCACCTCTACAAGGACAGGGTGCTGGAAACACCATATATTTT. Its translation is CASSPLQGQGAGNTIYF.

J is TRBJ1-6 and V is TRBV18; 9 bases are a match to TRBD1. Trimming took 6 bases from V and 5 from J; bases not matched to a gene: 8. Germline CDR1 reads KGHSH; CDR2 reads LQKENI. CDR3 length: 16 residues. The CDR3 nucleotides read TGTGCCAGCTCCATTACAGGGGGCTGGGATAATTCACCCCTCCACTTT. Protein sequence: CASSITGGWDNSPLHF.

This chain connects TRBV2 to TRBJ1-4; the D gene is possibly TRBD1 (5 bases). Germline V gene data show CDR1 as SNHLY and CDR2 as FYNNEI. The V end lost 8 bases, the J end lost 7 bases, and 14 bases lay between the germline ends. This CDR3 comprises 13 residues. Here the CDR3 reads CASRGAGFEKLFF. In DNA form, the CDR3 reads TGTGCCAGCCGAGGGGCAGGGTTTGAAAAACTGTTTTTT.

The chain couples TRBV7-9 to TRBJ2-7; D perhaps matches TRBD1 (6 bases). CDR1 and CDR2 from the germline V gene are SEHNR and FQNEAQ (reference sequence). Trimming took 5 bases from V and 4 from J, leaving 12 bases between them. The CDR3 loop spans 13 amino acids. The CDR3 DNA sequence: TGTGCCAGCAGCCTCAAGGGGGATTACGAGCAGTACTTC. Its translation: CASSLKGDYEQYF.

The chain carries TRBV5-6 and TRBJ2-4; a possible D gene is TRBD1 (6 bases). This CDR3 contains 14 residues. The germline gives CDR1 SGHDT, CDR2 YYEEEE. V lost 5 bases and J lost 10, with 19 bases in between. The CDR3: CASSNLGQFLIQYF. The CDR3 nucleotides read TGTGCCAGCAGTAACCTCGGACAGTTCCTAATTCAGTACTTC.

This clone was picked up one time. The chain couples TRBV28 to TRBJ1-1, with a tentative D call TRBD1 (5 bases). Germline V CDR1 and CDR2: MDHEN, SYDVKM. The CDR3 has 14 residues. Trimming pared 3 bases from V and 4 bases from J, leaving 12 bases between. The CDR3 DNA reads as TGTGCCAGCAGTTTCCAGGGCCCGGTCACTGAAGCTTTCTTT. This sequence encodes CASSFQGPVTEAFF.

Concerning this clone: The junction departs from germline at one end; a sequencing error may be responsible. The V gene is TRBV5-1, the J gene TRBJ2-2; tentatively, D is TRBD1 (6 bases). CDR1 is SGHRS and CDR2 is YFSETQ in the germline V gene. This CDR3 has 13 amino acids. The CDR3 region has the DNA TGCGCCAGCAGCTTCAGGGGTTACCGGGGAGCTGTTTTT. Its protein product is CASSFRGYRGAVF.